These T cell receptor beta chains were read from a single sample in a study of graft-versus-host responses after intestinal transplantation. No antigens are known for them. Sequencing was performed with immunoSEQ multiplex PCR; in TCRdb, only in-frame clones are kept and a portion is missing. The sample consists of about 150,000 clones, over 90% of them appearing once. The sample in question was unstimulated CD4+ T cells sorted from spleen or lymph node cells, obtained before intestinal transplant. These receptors originate from a human donor who received an intestinal transplant. Both conserved end residues are part of each CDR3. The D gene is left open where the match is weak. Rows give clone size only sometimes, using once, few, many, or a class for an expanded clone.

>TRBJ1-5|-|-|TRBV6-1
CASSANTSNQPQHF
TGTGCCAGCAGTGCCAACACAAGCAATCAGCCCCAGCATTTT
>TRBJ2-2|-|TRBD2|TRBV10-3
CAIRSGRDTGELFF
TGTGCCATCAGAAGCGGGAGGGACACCGGGGAGCTGTTTTTT
>TRBJ2-1|once|-|TRBV5-4
CASSGTGTNEQFF
TGTGCCAGCAGCGGCACAGGGACCAATGAGCAGTTCTTC
>TRBJ2-5|-|-|TRBV2
CASSEALPSGQETQYF
TGTGCCAGCAGTGAAGCGCTTCCATCCGGTCAAGAGACCCAGTACTTC
>TRBJ2-7|-|TRBD2|TRBV30
CAWSPSAGVDYEQYF
TGTGCCTGGAGTCCATCAGCGGGAGTCGACTACGAGCAGTACTTC
>TRBJ1-5|-|TRBD1|TRBV2
CASRLTGSENQPQHF
TGTGCCAGCAGATTGACAGGGTCTGAGAATCAGCCCCAGCATTTT
>TRBJ2-1|-|-|TRBV11-2
CASSFSIPSSYNEQFF
TGTGCCAGCAGTTTTTCAATCCCGAGCTCCTACAATGAGCAGTTCTTC
>TRBJ2-5|-|-|TRBV30
CAWNRIEETQYF
TGTGCCTGGAACAGGATCGAAGAGACCCAGTACTTC
>TRBJ2-2|-|TRBD1|TRBV9
CASSLQGTGELFF
TGTGCCAGCAGCCTACAGGGGACCGGGGAGCTGTTTTTT
>TRBJ2-7|-|-|TRBV28
CASKVTANHEQYF
TGTGCCAGCAAAGTGACAGCGAACCACGAGCAGTACTTC
>TRBJ2-1|few|-|TRBV11-3
CASSPNPLSEQFF
TGTGCCAGCAGCCCAAACCCCCTTAGTGAGCAGTTCTTC
>TRBJ1-6|-|-|TRBV18
CASSPQGIDSPLHF
TGTGCCAGCTCACCACAGGGTATAGATTCACCCCTCCACTTT
>TRBJ2-7|-|-|TRBV6-1
CASRTSGEQYF
TGTGCCAGCAGAACCAGTGGCGAGCAGTACTTC
>TRBJ2-2|-|-|TRBV9
CASSVARNTGELFF
TGTGCCAGCAGCGTAGCACGGAACACCGGGGAGCTGTTTTTT
>TRBJ2-1|-|-|TRBV18
CASSLGGGVAYNEQFF
TGTGCCAGCTCACTGGGAGGGGGAGTTGCCTACAATGAGCAGTTCTTC
>TRBJ2-5|-|TRBD1|TRBV6-1
CASSLRGWETQYF
TGTGCCAGCAGTCTCAGGGGGTGGGAGACCCAGTACTTC
>TRBJ2-6|-|TRBD2|TRBV10-3
CAITGTSGSRGANVLTF
TGTGCCATCACCGGGACTAGCGGGAGTAGAGGGGCCAACGTCCTGACTTTC
>TRBJ2-3|-|-|TRBV6-5
CASSWRLSGSTDTQYF
TGTGCCAGCAGTTGGCGCCTTAGCGGTAGCACAGATACGCAGTATTTT
>TRBJ1-3|once|-|TRBV28
CASSPTPRYSGNTIYF
TGTGCCAGCAGCCCGACACCCAGATACTCTGGAAACACCATATATTTT
>TRBJ2-1|-|-|TRBV7-9
CASSLVGSFLIF
TGTGCCAGCAGCTTAGTAGGGTCATTCCTGATCTTC
>TRBJ1-1|-|-|TRBV15
CATSRAGGNTEAFF
TGTGCCACCAGCAGAGCTGGTGGGAACACTGAAGCTTTCTTT
>TRBJ1-2|-|-|TRBV6-5
CASSYGGSGGYTF
TGTGCCAGCAGTTACGGGGGATCGGGCGGCTACACCTTC
>TRBJ1-1|-|-|TRBV6-6
CASSRQNTEAFF
TGTGCCAGCAGTCGACAGAACACTGAAGCTTTCTTT
>TRBJ1-3|-|-|TRBV6-6
CASRATENTIYF
TGTGCCAGCAGGGCCACCGAAAACACCATATATTTT
>TRBJ1-4|-|TRBD1|TRBV28
CASSLWTGLTNEKLFF
TGTGCCAGCAGTCTCTGGACAGGATTGACTAATGAAAAACTGTTTTTT
>TRBJ1-5|-|-|TRBV27
CASGRESNQPQHF
TGTGCCAGCGGGAGGGAGAGCAATCAGCCCCAGCATTTT
>TRBJ1-1|few|-|TRBV19
CASNDWNTEAFF
TGTGCCAGTAATGACTGGAACACTGAAGCTTTCTTT
>TRBJ2-7|-|-|TRBV25-1
CASKGSLYEQYF
TGTGCCAGCAAGGGCTCCCTCTACGAGCAGTACTTC
>TRBJ2-2|-|TRBD2|TRBV19
CASSITGTRITGELFF
TGTGCCAGTAGTATAACCGGGACTAGGATCACCGGGGAGCTGTTTTTT
>TRBJ1-3|-|TRBD1|TRBV27
CASSLAFSRTGRNTIYF
TGTGCCAGCAGTTTAGCTTTCAGTCGGACAGGGAGGAACACCATATATTTT
>TRBJ2-1|-|-|TRBV12-5
CASGLLSAQDEQFF
TGTGCTAGTGGTTTGCTCTCAGCGCAGGATGAGCAGTTCTTC
>TRBJ2-1|-|TRBD1|TRBV9
CASSHQPGQGSLWNEQFF
TGTGCCAGCAGCCACCAGCCGGGACAGGGTTCCCTTTGGAATGAGCAGTTCTTC
>TRBJ1-3|-|TRBD1|TRBV9
CASSAGPRDRVFSGNTIYF
TGTGCCAGCAGCGCCGGCCCCCGGGACAGGGTATTTTCTGGAAACACCATATATTTT
>TRBJ1-1|-|-|TRBV9
CASSVDITTEAFF
TGTGCCAGCAGCGTAGACATAACCACTGAAGCTTTCTTT
>TRBJ1-5|-|-|TRBV19
CASSMMTRQPQHF
TGTGCCAGTAGTATGATGACTAGACAGCCCCAGCATTTT
>TRBJ2-5|-|TRBD2|TRBV7-9
CASSPGLAGPIRRTQYF
TGTGCCAGCAGCCCCGGACTAGCGGGCCCCATTCGACGGACCCAGTACTTC
>TRBJ1-2|-|-|TRBV30
CAWSEGRYGYTF
TGTGCCTGGAGTGAGGGACGCTATGGCTACACCTTC
>TRBJ2-7|-|-|TRBV6-5
CASSYVGVGEQYF
TGTGCCAGCAGTTACGTGGGAGTGGGCGAGCAGTACTTC
>TRBJ2-7|-|TRBD1|TRBV10-3
CAISAGGEQYF
TGTGCCATCAGCGCAGGGGGCGAGCAGTACTTC
>TRBJ1-1|-|-|TRBV25-1
CASSAEPRTEAFF
TGTGCCAGCAGTGCGGAGCCTCGGACTGAAGCTTTCTTT
>TRBJ2-7|few|-|TRBV21-1
CASSKNQYEQYF
TGTGCCAGCAGCAAAAACCAGTACGAGCAGTACTTC
>TRBJ2-7|-|-|TRBV27
CASSLRAATYEQYF
TGTGCCAGCAGTTTACGGGCAGCCACCTACGAGCAGTACTTC
>TRBJ1-5|-|TRBD1|TRBV7-8
CASSPQGALGQPQHF
TGTGCCAGCAGCCCACAGGGGGCTCTAGGGCAGCCCCAGCATTTT
>TRBJ1-5|-|TRBD1|TRBV29-1
CSVGQGDQPQHF
TGCAGCGTGGGACAGGGTGATCAGCCCCAGCATTTT
>TRBJ1-2|-|-|TRBV5-1
CASSLAQGPYGYTF
TGCGCCAGCAGCTTGGCCCAGGGGCCCTATGGCTACACCTTC